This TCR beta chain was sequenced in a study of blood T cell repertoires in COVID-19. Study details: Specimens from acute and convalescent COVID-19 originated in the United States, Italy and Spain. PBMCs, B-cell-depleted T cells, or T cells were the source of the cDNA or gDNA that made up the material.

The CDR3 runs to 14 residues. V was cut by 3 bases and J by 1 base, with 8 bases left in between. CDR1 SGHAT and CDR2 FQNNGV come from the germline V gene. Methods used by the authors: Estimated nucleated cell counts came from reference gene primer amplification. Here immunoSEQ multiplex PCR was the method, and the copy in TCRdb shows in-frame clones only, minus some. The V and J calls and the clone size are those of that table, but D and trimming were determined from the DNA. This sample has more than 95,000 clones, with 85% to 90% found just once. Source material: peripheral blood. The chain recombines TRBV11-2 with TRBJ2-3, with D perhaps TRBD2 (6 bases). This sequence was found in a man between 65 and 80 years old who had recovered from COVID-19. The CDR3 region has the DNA TGTGCCAGCAGCTTGGGCGGGGGCACAGATACGCAGTATTTT. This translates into CASSLGGGTDTQYF. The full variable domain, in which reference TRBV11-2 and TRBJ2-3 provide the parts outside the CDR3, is EAGVAQSPRYKIIEKRQSVAFWCNPISGHATLYWYQQILGQGPKLLIQFQNNGVVDDSQLPKDRFSAERLKGVDSTLKIQPAKLEDSAVYLCASSLGGGTDTQYFGPGTRLTVL.